Described below is a single T cell receptor (beta chain) sequence and its context. Its antigen is as yet unknown. V was trimmed by 3 bases and J by 4 bases, leaving 12 bases between them. This CDR3 has 13 amino acids. Germline V gene data show CDR1 as GTSNPN and CDR2 as SVGIG (reference sequence). TCRdb's copy holds only in-frame clones and misses some; the assay was immunoSEQ multiplex PCR. Of about 120,000 clones listed, approximately 86% are singletons. This entry comes from a study of T cell responses to AZD1222 COVID-19 vaccine. Points from the study as a whole: Mapped onto spike, vaccine-associated CD4 TCRs spanned it and were dominant at 160-218 and 743-854. Scientists sampled the repertoires only once the peak T cell response had passed. Only six or seven AZD1222 recipients tested seropositive at baseline.

Sequenced material: peripheral blood, taken on day 0 of AZD1222 vaccination. The TCR comes from an adult in good health. The chain couples TRBV30 to TRBJ1-2, with a weak D call TRBD1 (5 bases). The CDR3 is CAWRQGTGYGYTF. The CDR3 DNA reads as TGTGCCTGGAGGCAGGGTACTGGCTATGGCTACACCTTC.